Listed here is a single TCR beta chain. Its antigen is currently not known. Qualities for individual bases were not recorded, and no much larger clone is one base off. One collaborating source in Seattle enrolled patients while the patients were actively infected and followed the patients over time throughout the course of disease. Whole blood was collected in K2EDTA tubes by collaborating institutions according to the institutions' own protocols. For TCRbeta analysis, collaborators shipped samples as frozen whole blood, isolated PBMCs, or DNA extracted from either of those sample types. As encoded in the germline V gene (reference sequence), CDR1 is GTSNPN while CDR2 is SVGIG. The junction carries 13 bases between V and J, which are trimmed by 2 bases and 3 bases respectively. The CDR3, cysteine through phenylalanine, is 14 amino acids long. CDR3 DNA is the only sequence kept; it has 42 bases, read in frame from the first base.

The data were obtained in a study of blood T cell repertoires in COVID-19 (dated by TCRdb to the early 2020s). Notes on the research overall: Samples covering the acute and convalescent phases of COVID-19 were provided by collaborators in the United States, Italy and Spain. The material from the prospective study consisted of cDNA or gDNA derived from T cells, B-cell-depleted T cells, or PBMCs. The dataset comprised deeply sampled blood TCRbeta repertoires from subjects exposed to, actively infected with, or recovered from COVID-19. The repertoires were made available in a free public database intended to serve as a resource for research on the immune response to SARS-CoV-2. The samples were drawn from two sources: the first 160 participants of the ongoing ImmuneRACE study, and over 950 subjects contributed by 6 global collaborators. The sample metadata nearly always contained a de-identified subject ID, COVID-19 status, age in years and sex. Where available, HLA class I and class II types were taken from metadata supplied by the sample provider and were not determined by assay-based typing.

General findings and caveats noted by the study authors: The quantity of clinical and demographic metadata differed by source and by participant and was supplied without curation.

The immunoSEQ Assay, a bias-controlled multiplex PCR, was used to amplify TCRbeta CDR3 regions from genomic DNA. Concerning the study's data processing: The number of nucleated cells in each sample was estimated from the amplification of reference gene primers within the assay. To quantify the absolute abundance of each unique TCRbeta CDR3 rearrangement, sequence reads were collapsed and filtered. For each sample, productive Simpson clonality was calculated by taking the square root of Simpson's diversity index across productive rearrangements. TCRdb mirrors the immuneACCESS table, restricted to in-frame sequences. Some clones are absent from its copies; in checked studies, under half trace to an unresolved V gene, and the reason for the others is unknown. V and J calls and clone size follow that table, whereas D and trimming were derived from the DNA. The sample records roughly 240,000 clones, over 75% of which are singletons. 4.5% to 6% of the sample rests with the top ten.

Sequencing was performed on peripheral blood. The sequence links TRBV30 to TRBJ1-1, with TRBD1 tentatively as D gene (6 bases match). This receptor was identified in a man aged 50 or older with COVID-19, enrolled during active disease. The CDR3 reads as follows: CAWSTGRGHTEAFF. The base sequence is TGTGCCTGGAGTACGGGCAGGGGTCACACTGAAGCTTTCTTT.